This T cell receptor (beta chain) originates from a study of cytomegalovirus exposure and HLA in healthy donors. General observations from the study: Cytomegalovirus association was listed for 150 to 200 TCR beta chains.

V lost 5 bases and J lost 5; bases outside the gene matches: 7. The CDR3 extends over 15 amino acids. CDR1 is WSHSY, CDR2 SAAADI, per germline. About this clone itself: What it recognizes is unknown.

Primers for the PCR totalled 60 Vbeta and 13 Jbeta. Method: immunoSEQ multiplex PCR; TCRdb's copy keeps in-frame clones and lacks some. The sample's table shows approximately 190,000 clones. The TCR was taken from a boy younger than 18 in good health and CMV-seronegative. The specimen sequenced was PBMCs. The chain recombines TRBV10-2 with TRBJ2-2, with 8 bases lining up with TRBD1. CDR3 DNA sequence: TGCGCCAGCAGTCTTGTCAGGACAGGGACCGGGGAGCTGTTTTTT. Translation gives CASSLVRTGTGELFF.